The 5 T cell receptor beta chains below were found in one sample sequenced in a study of response to subunit inactivated influenza vaccine. MiXCR, applied by TCRdb to the RT-PCR reads, yields one record per CDR3 protein. This sample has fewer than 700,000 distinct CDR3 sequences, with 10% to 15% found just once. The sample was PBMCs from blood, taken 40 to 50 days after vaccination. All receptors derive from a middle-aged man who received an inactivated influenza vaccine.

There are many counts of this clonotype. The chain couples TRBV28 to TRBJ2-7; D may correspond to TRBD1 or TRBD2 (5 bases each). The CDR3 is 15 residues long. Germline V gene sequence: CDR1 MDHEN, CDR2 SYDVKM. With 7 bases removed from V and 1 base from J, the gap between germline ends came to 17 bases. CDR3 region: CASNIGTAPSYEQYF. The CDR3 nucleotides read TGTGCCAGCAACATTGGGACGGCTCCATCCTACGAGCAGTACTTC.

This chain links TRBV12-3 or TRBV12-4 with TRBJ2-1, with D maybe TRBD2 (6 bases). Trimming took off 6 bases at V and 10 bases at J, with 16 bases between the two ends. The CDR3 is 13 amino acids. Written as DNA, the CDR3 is TGTGCCAGCAGGCTCCCCGGGGCGGGAGAGCAGTTCTTC. Protein product: CASRLPGAGEQFF.

This clonotype has a handful of counts. The J gene is TRBJ1-1, the V gene TRBV12-3 or TRBV12-4, with TRBD1 identical over 7 bases. The CDR3 covers 14 residues. The trim removed 7 bases at V and 6 bases at J, leaving 11 bases unmatched. The CDR3 is CASTPTGLLPEAFF. The CDR3 DNA follows: TGTGCCAGCACCCCGACAGGGCTGCTACCTGAAGCTTTCTTT.

This chain connects TRBV11-1 to TRBJ2-1, with 7 bases that match TRBD2. Trimming removed 4 bases from V and 1 base from J; junction bases left unmatched: 7. The germline V gene has CDR1 SGHAT and CDR2 FQDESV (reference sequence). The CDR3 sequence is 16 residues long. The CDR3 DNA follows: TGTGCCAGCAGCTGGTTGATAGCGGGTTCCTACAATGAGCAGTTCTTC. Its translation: CASSWLIAGSYNEQFF.

A few counts support this clonotype. The rearrangement uses TRBV14 and TRBJ2-3; 10 bases fit TRBD2. The CDR3 spans 15 residues. Per germline, CDR1 SGHDN and CDR2 FVKESK. J gave up 6 bases and V 4 bases, and 7 bases lay outside the gene matches. The CDR3 nucleotides read TGTGCCAGCAGCCGGGGGACTAGCGCTCTGGATACGCAGTATTTT. It encodes CASSRGTSALDTQYF. Full variable domain (outside the CDR3, taken from reference TRBV14 and TRBJ2-3): EAGVTQFPSHSVIEKGQTVTLRCDPISGHDNLYWYRRVMGKEIKFLLHFVKESKQDESGMPNNRFLAERTGGTYSTLKVQPAELEDSGVYFCASSRGTSALDTQYFGPGTRLTVL.